These 32 T cell receptor beta chains were sequenced from one sample in a study of T cell responses to AZD1222 COVID-19 vaccine. TCRdb's table, derived via immunoSEQ multiplex PCR, lists solely in-frame clones and lacks some. Among tens of thousands of clones, 83% were seen once, and the ten largest hold over 40%. Sequencing was performed on peripheral blood, taken on day 0 of AZD1222 vaccination. All receptors come from an adult in good health.

The chain uses TRBV19 and TRBJ1-2; no clear D. The V end lost 1 base, the J end lost 5 bases, and 8 bases lay between the germline ends. Germline lookup yields CDR1 LNHDA and CDR2 SQIVND (reference sequence). The CDR3 length is 13 residues. The CDR3 DNA reads TGTGCCAGTAGTATAGGGGCAGCTTATGGCTACACCTTC. Translating gives CASSIGAAYGYTF.

This clone was observed a single time. The rearrangement joins TRBV10-1 to TRBJ2-3; 8 positions match TRBD1. This CDR3 is built from 15 residues. Trimming at V came to 6 bases and at J to 1 base, leaving 6 bases not matched to a gene. From germline, CDR1 is WNHNN and CDR2 SYGVQD (reference sequence). The CDR3 reads CASSPGQDRTDTQYF. The CDR3 DNA sequence: TGCGCCAGCAGCCCGGGACAGGACCGCACAGATACGCAGTATTTT.

The V and J genes are TRBV12-3 or TRBV12-4 and TRBJ1-2; D not certain. CDR3 length: 12 amino acids. V was cut by 5 bases and J by 7 bases, with 11 bases left in between. The CDR3 spells CASSPGQRGYTF. CDR3 nucleotide sequence: TGTGCCAGCAGTCCGGGCCAACGTGGCTACACCTTC.

The rearrangement uses TRBV5-1 and TRBJ2-2; possibly TRBD1 for D (6 bases). V was clipped by 4 bases and J by 5 bases, with 9 bases between them. The length of the CDR3 is 13 residues. The germline V gene has CDR1 SGHRS and CDR2 YFSETQ. The CDR3 loop is CASSPGTTGELFF. DNA of the CDR3: TGCGCCAGCAGCCCTGGGACAACCGGGGAGCTGTTTTTT.

The rearrangement joins TRBV7-9 to TRBJ2-5; TRBD2 matches 13 bases. CDR3 size: 17 residues. In germline, CDR1 is SEHNR, CDR2 FQNEAQ (reference sequence). Trimming at V came to 3 bases and at J to 5 bases, leaving 9 bases not matched to a gene. The CDR3 region has the DNA TGTGCCAGCAGCTTGATTGGGACTAGCGGGGTCGGGGAGACCCAGTACTTC. Its protein product is CASSLIGTSGVGETQYF.

Comment on this clone: The junction departs from the called germline gene at one end, perhaps through a read error. This rearrangement joins TRBV5-6 to TRBJ2-5; D is ambiguous. The CDR3 runs to 15 residues. Germline loops: CDR1 SGHDT, CDR2 YYEEEE. The CDR3 protein is CASSLGLPPQETQYF. The CDR3 nucleotides read TGTGCCAGCAGTTTGGGGTTGCCCCCGCAAGAGACCCAGTACTTC.

The chain has TRBV19 and TRBJ2-7; 8 positions agree with TRBD2. CDR3 length: 15 residues. Germline V lookup: CDR1 LNHDA, CDR2 SQIVND (reference sequence). V lost 5 bases, J lost 5 bases, and 11 bases stayed unmatched. In nucleotides, the CDR3 is TGTGCCAGTAGTCCCGGGTGGAGCGGGAGAAACGAGCAGTACTTC. Its translation: CASSPGWSGRNEQYF.

In this sample, this clone turned up once. J is TRBJ1-2 and V is TRBV6-6; 8 nucleotides line up with TRBD1. The V segment lost 6 bases and the J segment 8 bases; nucleotides outside the gene matches: 11. The CDR3 length is 14 residues. The germline V gene has CDR1 MNHNY and CDR2 SVGAGI (reference sequence). The CDR3 reads CASSLLDRAEGYTF. The CDR3 DNA is TGTGCCAGCAGCCTCCTGGACAGGGCTGAAGGCTACACCTTC.

The rearrangement joins TRBV4-1 to TRBJ2-7; possible D gene TRBD2, 5 bases. Germline CDR1 is MGHRA and CDR2 is YSYEKL. This CDR3 region has 15 residues. Between the trimmed V and J ends, which lost 4 bases and 5 bases, there was a span of 18 bases. For the CDR3, the DNA is TGCGCCAGCAGCCGCCAAGCATCGGGGTCGGACGAGCAGTACTTC. It specifies CASSRQASGSDEQYF.

CDR3 sequence (DNA): TGTGCCAGTAGTATGCGGGGATTGGTGAACACTGAAGCTTTCTTT. Translating gives CASSMRGLVNTEAFF. The chain combines TRBV19 with TRBJ1-1; no definite D call. V was cut by 3 bases and J by 0 bases, with 11 bases left in between. This CDR3 is built from 15 residues. Germline assignment: CDR1 LNHDA and CDR2 SQIVND (reference sequence).

V is TRBV4-3 and J is TRBJ2-7, with D unresolved. The CDR3 is 16 residues long. The V end lost 2 bases, the J end lost 2 bases, and 16 bases lay between the germline ends. In germline, CDR1 is LGHNA, CDR2 YSLEER. CDR3 nucleotides: TGCGCCAGCAGCCAATATGGACCGGACCCTACCTACGAGCAGTACTTC. Translating gives CASSQYGPDPTYEQYF.

The V call is TRBV6-5, the J call TRBJ1-2, with D possibly being TRBD1 (5 bases). With 7 bases removed from V and 4 bases from J, the gap between germline ends came to 13 bases. Germline V gene sequence: CDR1 MNHEY, CDR2 SVGAGI. This CDR3 is built from 13 residues. The CDR3 DNA reads TGTGCCAGCACTTCGGGGGGATTCTATGGCTACACCTTC. It translates to CASTSGGFYGYTF.

The chain uses TRBV9 and TRBJ1-2; D remains unclear. Germline V lookup: CDR1 SGDLS, CDR2 YYNGEE. The V end was cut by 0 bases, the J end by 5 bases, with 11 bases between. This CDR3 has 14 residues. CDR3 residues: CASSVGVPGYGYTF. The CDR3, as DNA: TGTGCCAGCAGCGTAGGCGTCCCGGGGTATGGCTACACCTTC. The whole variable domain, remainder taken from reference TRBV9 and TRBJ1-2, is DSGVTQTPKHLITATGQRVTLRCSPRSGDLSVYWYQQSLDQGLQFLIQYYNGEERAKGNILERFSAQQFPDLHSELNLSSLELGDSALYFCASSVGVPGYGYTFGSGTRLTVV.

The chain is built from TRBV12-3 or TRBV12-4 and TRBJ2-2; no firm D call. Between the trimmed V and J ends, which lost 2 bases and 8 bases, there was a span of 6 bases. The CDR3 has 12 residues. CDR3 nucleotides: TGTGCCAGCAGTTTACCCCCTGGGGAGCTGTTTTTT. Its translation: CASSLPPGELFF.

This sequence joins TRBV19 and TRBJ2-3, with D hard to call. V was cut by 5 bases and J by 2 bases, with 14 bases left in between. CDR3 size: 15 residues. Per the germline V gene, CDR1 is LNHDA and CDR2 is SQIVND (reference sequence). The CDR3 spells CASSPWPSNTDTQYF. CDR3 DNA: TGTGCCAGTAGTCCGTGGCCCTCGAACACAGATACGCAGTATTTT.

The J gene is TRBJ2-5, the V gene TRBV7-6, with D uncertain. Germline-derived CDR1 and CDR2 are SGHVS and FNYEAQ. The length of the CDR3 is 14 residues. V shed 0 bases and J shed 1 base, with 6 bases lying between them. CDR3 protein: CASSLANTQETQYF. The CDR3 DNA is TGTGCCAGCAGCTTAGCAAACACCCAAGAGACCCAGTACTTC.

This clone has only one observation. The rearrangement links TRBV7-2 to TRBJ1-5; 7 positions match TRBD1. Looked up from germline, CDR1 is SGHTA and CDR2 is FQGNSA. Unmatched junction bases numbered 14, after V lost 1 base and J lost 2 bases. The CDR3 sequence is 19 residues long. CDR3 bases: TGTGCCAGCAGCTTAGAAGGCGCAGGGGGAAGTTGGGGCAATCAGCCCCAGCATTTT. This codes for CASSLEGAGGSWGNQPQHF.

V is TRBV7-9 and J is TRBJ1-5; 9 bases are shared with TRBD1. CDR3 size: 15 residues. V was pared by 5 bases and J by 5 bases, with 7 bases of the junction left unmatched. Germline-derived CDR1 and CDR2 are SEHNR and FQNEAQ (reference sequence). The CDR3 nucleotides are TGTGCCAGCAGCCTCGGACAGGGGACGTATCAGCCCCAGCATTTT. Protein product: CASSLGQGTYQPQHF.

This clone was observed a few times. V gene TRBV18 combines with J gene TRBJ2-1, with D perhaps being TRBD1 or TRBD2 (6 bases each). There are 15 residues in the CDR3. V lost 6 bases and J lost 1, with 13 bases in between. Germline CDR1 and CDR2: KGHSH and LQKENI. For the CDR3, the DNA is TGTGCCAGCTCTCCCGAAGGGGGGTCCTACAATGAGCAGTTCTTC. Its protein product is CASSPEGGSYNEQFF.

The V call is TRBV11-2, the J call TRBJ2-7; D tentatively fits TRBD1 or TRBD2 (5 bases each). This CDR3 has 15 residues. Trimming removed 5 bases from V and 1 base from J, with 15 bases in between. Germline CDR1 SGHAT, CDR2 FQNNGV. DNA of the CDR3: TGTGCCAGCAGCCCCCCCGGGACGAAGTCCTACGAGCAGTACTTC. It translates to CASSPPGTKSYEQYF.

This clone was found a few times. The V call is TRBV24-1, the J call TRBJ2-5; tentatively, D is TRBD1 (5 bases). The CDR3 spans 15 residues. V lost 3 bases and J 4 bases, leaving 14 bases between the germline ends. In germline, CDR1 is KGHDR, CDR2 SFDVKD. In nucleotides, the CDR3 is TGTGCCACCAGTGATGCCGACAGCGACCGAGAGACCCAGTACTTC. Protein product: CATSDADSDRETQYF.

The chain links TRBV12-3 or TRBV12-4 to TRBJ1-5; D perhaps matches TRBD1 (5 bases). V lost 3 bases to trimming and J lost 7 bases, with 10 bases between them. The CDR3 spans 13 residues. Written as DNA, the CDR3 is TGTGCCAGCAGTTTCGGGCAGGGCCAGCCCCAGCATTTT. Translated: CASSFGQGQPQHF.

CDR3 sequence reads: CASSPSRDRVNSPLHF. In nucleotides, the CDR3 is TGTGCCAGCTCACCGTCCCGGGACAGGGTGAATTCACCCCTCCACTTT. The rearrangement links TRBV18 to TRBJ1-6; 9 bases are shared with TRBD1. V shed 3 bases, J shed 7 bases, and the junction held 7 bases outside the gene matches. Germline V gene sequence: CDR1 KGHSH, CDR2 LQKENI. The CDR3 runs to 16 residues.

The chain has TRBV7-2 and TRBJ2-1; 8 bases line up with TRBD2. The CDR3 extends over 14 amino acids. V gave up 5 bases and J gave up 9 bases; unmatched junction bases: 9. Germline V gene data show CDR1 as SGHTA and CDR2 as FQGNSA. The chain's CDR3 is CASSPGGAWGEQFF. In DNA, the CDR3 is TGTGCCAGCAGCCCCGGGGGGGCCTGGGGTGAGCAGTTCTTC.

V and J are TRBV4-1 and TRBJ1-1; tentatively, D is TRBD1 (6 bases). Germline values: CDR1 MGHRA, CDR2 YSYEKL. This CDR3 has 15 residues. Trimming removed 1 base from V and 2 bases from J, with 11 bases in between. This chain's CDR3 is CASSQVGGGNTEAFF. CDR3 nucleotides: TGCGCCAGCAGCCAAGTAGGAGGGGGAAACACTGAAGCTTTCTTT.

The chain combines TRBV28 with TRBJ2-7, with TRBD2 matching over 9 bases. After removal of 5 bases from V and 6 bases from J, the junction contained 8 bases not matched to a gene. The CDR3 extends over 14 amino acids. CDR1 and CDR2 from the germline V gene are MDHEN and SYDVKM. CDR3 loop: CASSPIAGVVEQYF. CDR3 coding DNA: TGTGCCAGCAGTCCCATAGCGGGAGTAGTCGAGCAGTACTTC.

V and J are TRBV2 and TRBJ2-1; 8 bases agree with TRBD1. Trimming cost V 6 bases and J 0 bases; bases outside gene matches: 4. CDR3 length: 15 residues. The germline V gene has CDR1 SNHLY and CDR2 FYNNEI. The CDR3 is CASRQDRGSYNEQFF. In nucleotides, the CDR3 is TGTGCCAGCAGACAAGACAGGGGCTCCTACAATGAGCAGTTCTTC. The entire variable domain, with the rest obtained from reference TRBV2 and TRBJ2-1, is as follows: EPEVTQTPSHQVTQMGQEVILRCVPISNHLYFYWYRQILGQKVEFLVSFYNNEISEKSEIFDDQFSVERPDGSNFTLKIRSTKLEDSAMYFCASRQDRGSYNEQFFGPGTRLTVL.

The V call is TRBV3-1 (or the pseudogene TRBV3-2), the J call TRBJ2-7, with a possible D match to TRBD2 (6 bases). Trimming left V 0 bases short and J 13 bases short, with 13 bases between. The CDR3 contains 12 residues. Germline V gene sequence: CDR1 LGHDT, CDR2 YNNKEL (reference sequence). CDR3 sequence (DNA): TGTGCCAGCAGCCAAGAGGGCGGGGTCGGCTACTTC. Amino acids: CASSQEGGVGYF.

The chain employs TRBV6-2 or TRBV6-3 and TRBJ2-3; 12 bases agree with TRBD2. CDR1 and CDR2 (germline): MNHEY, SVGEGT. Trimming removed 2 bases from V and 5 bases from J; junction bases left unmatched: 8. CDR3 length: 17 amino acids. CDR3 sequence reads: CASSYLLAGGRGDTQYF. In DNA form, the CDR3 reads TGTGCCAGCAGTTACCTACTAGCGGGGGGCCGGGGAGATACGCAGTATTTT.

V is TRBV5-1 and J is TRBJ2-7; 8 bases map to TRBD2. Germline V gives CDR1 SGHRS, CDR2 YFSETQ. The CDR3 sequence is 18 residues long. Trimming removed 0 bases from V and 3 bases from J; junction bases left unmatched: 14. CDR3 sequence: CASSLGPAGDRDRYEQYF. CDR3 sequence (DNA): TGCGCCAGCAGCTTGGGGCCAGCGGGAGATAGGGACCGCTACGAGCAGTACTTC.

The V and J genes are TRBV5-5 and TRBJ1-5; D not resolved. V gave up 2 bases and J gave up 6 bases, with 9 bases separating them. Per germline, CDR1 SGHKS and CDR2 YYEKEE (reference sequence). This CDR3 has 13 residues. CDR3 sequence: CASSLEEGQPQHF. CDR3 DNA sequence: TGTGCCAGCAGCTTAGAGGAAGGTCAGCCCCAGCATTTT.

The rearrangement links TRBV27 to TRBJ1-3; D uncertain. This CDR3 contains 14 residues. Trimming removed 4 bases at V and 0 bases at J, with 7 bases between. Germline V lookup: CDR1 MNHEY, CDR2 SMNVEV (reference sequence). The CDR3 nucleotides are TGTGCCAGCAGTTCGGTGAGCTCTGGAAACACCATATATTTT. Protein product: CASSSVSSGNTIYF.